One and the same sample provided the 7 T cell receptor beta chains below, sequenced in a study of T cell responses to AZD1222 COVID-19 vaccine. Method: immunoSEQ multiplex PCR; TCRdb's copy keeps in-frame clones and lacks some. The top ten clones hold about 9.1% of a sample with 140,000 to 150,000 clones, just over 90% of them seen once. Specimen: peripheral blood, collected on day 0 of AZD1222 vaccination. These receptors came from an adult in good health.

The chain joins TRBV19 to TRBJ2-5; D is uncertain. This CDR3 region has 16 residues. Germline CDR1 is LNHDA and CDR2 is SQIVND (reference sequence). V was cut by 6 bases and J by 2 bases, with 19 bases left in between. CDR3: CASSVLGSHDQETQYF. The DNA for the CDR3 is TGTGCCAGTAGCGTACTGGGCAGCCATGATCAAGAGACCCAGTACTTC.

The chain carries TRBV11-2 and TRBJ1-3; D is possibly TRBD1 (5 bases). V lost 5 bases and J 2 bases, leaving 10 bases between the germline ends. From germline, CDR1 is SGHAT and CDR2 FQNNGV. This CDR3 comprises 14 residues. The DNA for the CDR3 is TGTGCCAGCAGCCCCCCAGGGACTGGAAACACCATATATTTT. Its translation is CASSPPGTGNTIYF.

A few counts support this clone. The CDR3 DNA reads TGTGCCGCTAATCAGGCGGCGAATTCACCCCTCCACTTT. The encoded protein is CAANQAANSPLHF. The V call is TRBV30, the J call TRBJ1-6; D gene uncertain. CDR3 length: 13 amino acids. CDR1 is GTSNPN and CDR2 is SVGIG in the germline V gene (reference sequence). V was clipped by 8 bases and J by 7 bases, with 15 bases between them.

This clone was recorded only once. Distinct nucleotide sequences in the sample also encode this CDR3. The chain has TRBV5-1 and TRBJ2-5; D may be TRBD2 (5 bases). From germline, CDR1 is SGHRS and CDR2 YFSETQ. CDR3 length: 12 residues. With 2 bases removed from V and 3 bases from J, the gap between germline ends came to 5 bases. The CDR3 here is CASSFGEETQYF. The CDR3 nucleotides read TGCGCCAGCAGCTTCGGGGAAGAGACCCAGTACTTC.

The chain is built from TRBV2 and TRBJ1-1; maybe TRBD1 (6 bases). Germline V CDR1 and CDR2: SNHLY, FYNNEI. The length of the CDR3 is 17 residues. V was shortened by 7 bases and J by 0 bases, with 21 bases between the two germline ends. CDR3: CASIPRGNRALNTEAFF. CDR3 in DNA: TGTGCCAGCATCCCGAGAGGCAACAGGGCCCTGAACACTGAAGCTTTCTTT. The full variable domain, with the rest looked up from reference TRBV2 and TRBJ1-1, is EPEVTQTPSHQVTQMGQEVILRCVPISNHLYFYWYRQILGQKVEFLVSFYNNEISEKSEIFDDQFSVERPDGSNFTLKIRSTKLEDSAMYFCASIPRGNRALNTEAFFGQGTRLTVV.

The rearrangement joins TRBV12-3 or TRBV12-4 to TRBJ1-5; D is ambiguous. This CDR3 has 13 amino acids. The V end lost 3 bases, the J end lost 1 base, and 4 bases lay between the germline ends. For the CDR3, the DNA is TGTGCCAGCAGTTTTAGGAGCAATCAGCCCCAGCATTTT. It encodes CASSFRSNQPQHF.

This chain connects TRBV7-2 to TRBJ1-5; D ambiguous. The V and J ends lost 4 bases and 5 bases respectively, with 9 bases between them. CDR1 and CDR2 from the germline V gene are SGHTA and FQGNSA. This CDR3 has 13 amino acids. For the CDR3, the DNA is TGTGCCAGCAGCTCCCAGGCGGATCAGCCCCAGCATTTT. It encodes CASSSQADQPQHF.